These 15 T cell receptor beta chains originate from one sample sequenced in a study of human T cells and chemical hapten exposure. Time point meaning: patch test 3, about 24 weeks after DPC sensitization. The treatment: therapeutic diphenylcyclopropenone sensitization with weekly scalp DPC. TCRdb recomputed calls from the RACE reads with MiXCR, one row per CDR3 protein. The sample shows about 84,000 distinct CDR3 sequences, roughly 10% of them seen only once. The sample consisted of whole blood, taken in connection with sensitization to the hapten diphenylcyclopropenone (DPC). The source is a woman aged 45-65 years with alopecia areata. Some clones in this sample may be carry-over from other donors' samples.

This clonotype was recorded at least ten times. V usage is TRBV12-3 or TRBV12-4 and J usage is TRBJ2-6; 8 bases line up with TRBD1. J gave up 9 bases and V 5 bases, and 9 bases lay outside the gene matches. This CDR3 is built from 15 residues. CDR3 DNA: TGTGCCAGCAGTGCTGACAGGGGTCGTGGCAACGTCCTGACTTTC. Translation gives CASSADRGRGNVLTF.

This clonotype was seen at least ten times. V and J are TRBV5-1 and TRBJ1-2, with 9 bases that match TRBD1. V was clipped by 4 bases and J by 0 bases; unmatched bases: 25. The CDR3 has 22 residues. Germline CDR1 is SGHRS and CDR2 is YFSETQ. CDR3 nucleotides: TGCGCCAGCAGCCCGGACCCCCTTCTGGTGGGACAGGGAGCTGGAGCTAACTATGGCTACACCTTC. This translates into CASSPDPLLVGQGAGANYGYTF.

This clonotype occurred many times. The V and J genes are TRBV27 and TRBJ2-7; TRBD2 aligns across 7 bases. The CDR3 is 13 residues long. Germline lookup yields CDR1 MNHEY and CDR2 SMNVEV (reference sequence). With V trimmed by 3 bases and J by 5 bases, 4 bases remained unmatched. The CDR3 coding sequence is TGTGCCAGCAGTTTTGGCCGGGGGGACGAGCAGTACTTC. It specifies CASSFGRGDEQYF.

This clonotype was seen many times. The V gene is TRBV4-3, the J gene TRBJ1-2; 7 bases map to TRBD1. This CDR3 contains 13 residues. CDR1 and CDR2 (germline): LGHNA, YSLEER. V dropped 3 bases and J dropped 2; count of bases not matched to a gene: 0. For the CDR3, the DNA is TGCGCCAGCAGCCAGGGACAGAACTATGGCTACACCTTC. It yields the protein CASSQGQNYGYTF.

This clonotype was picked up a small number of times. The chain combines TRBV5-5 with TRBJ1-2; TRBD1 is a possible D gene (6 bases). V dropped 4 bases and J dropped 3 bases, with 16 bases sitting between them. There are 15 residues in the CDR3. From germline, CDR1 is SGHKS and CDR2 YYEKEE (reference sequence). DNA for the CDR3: TGTGCCAGCAGCCGGAAACAGGGAGCTGACTATGGCTACACCTTC. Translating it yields CASSRKQGADYGYTF.

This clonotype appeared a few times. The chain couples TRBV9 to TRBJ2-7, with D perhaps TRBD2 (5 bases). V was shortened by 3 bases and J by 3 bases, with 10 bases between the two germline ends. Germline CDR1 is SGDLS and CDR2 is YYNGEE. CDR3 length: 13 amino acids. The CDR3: CASSANGVYEQYF. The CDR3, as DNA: TGTGCCAGCAGCGCAAACGGGGTCTACGAGCAGTACTTC.

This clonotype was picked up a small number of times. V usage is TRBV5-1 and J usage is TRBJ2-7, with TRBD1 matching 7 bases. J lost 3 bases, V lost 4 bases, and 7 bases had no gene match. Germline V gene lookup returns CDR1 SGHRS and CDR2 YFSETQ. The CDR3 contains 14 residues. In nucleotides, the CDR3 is TGCGCCAGCAGCATCGACAGGGACGGCTACGAGCAGTACTTC. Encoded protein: CASSIDRDGYEQYF.

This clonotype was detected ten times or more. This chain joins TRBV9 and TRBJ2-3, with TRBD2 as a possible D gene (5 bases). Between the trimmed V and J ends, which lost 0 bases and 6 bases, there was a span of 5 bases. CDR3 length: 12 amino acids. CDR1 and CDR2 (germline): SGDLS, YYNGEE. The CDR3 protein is CASSVGGDTQYF. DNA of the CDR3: TGTGCCAGCAGCGTAGGAGGGGATACGCAGTATTTT.

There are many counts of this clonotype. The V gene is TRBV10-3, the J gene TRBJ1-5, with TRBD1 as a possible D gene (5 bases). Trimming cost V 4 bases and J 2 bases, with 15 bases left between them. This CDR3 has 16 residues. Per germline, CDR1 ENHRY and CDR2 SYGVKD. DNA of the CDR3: TGTGCCATCAGTGGACAGCTCCTACCGGGCAATCAGCCCCAGCATTTT. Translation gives CAISGQLLPGNQPQHF.

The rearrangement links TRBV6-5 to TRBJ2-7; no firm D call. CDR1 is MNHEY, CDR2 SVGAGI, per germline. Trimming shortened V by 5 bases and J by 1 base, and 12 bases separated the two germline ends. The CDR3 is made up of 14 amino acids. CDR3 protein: CASSPRPQSYEQYF. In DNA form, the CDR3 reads TGTGCCAGCAGTCCTCGACCCCAGTCCTACGAGCAGTACTTC.

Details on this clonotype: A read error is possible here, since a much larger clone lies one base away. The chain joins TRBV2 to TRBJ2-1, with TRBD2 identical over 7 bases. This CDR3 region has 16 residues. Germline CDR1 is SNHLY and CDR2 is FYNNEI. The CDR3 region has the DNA TGTGCCAGCAGTCGAGCGGGACCCGGGCCTTACAATGAGCAGTCCTTC. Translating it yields CASSRAGPGPYNEQSF.

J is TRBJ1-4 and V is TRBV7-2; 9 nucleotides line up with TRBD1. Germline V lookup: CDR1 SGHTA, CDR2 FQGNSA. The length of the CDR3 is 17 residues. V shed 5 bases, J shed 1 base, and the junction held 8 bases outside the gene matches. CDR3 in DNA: TGTGCCAGCAGCACAGGGGGCAGCTGGCTAACTAATGAAAAACTGTTTTTT. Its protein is CASSTGGSWLTNEKLFF.

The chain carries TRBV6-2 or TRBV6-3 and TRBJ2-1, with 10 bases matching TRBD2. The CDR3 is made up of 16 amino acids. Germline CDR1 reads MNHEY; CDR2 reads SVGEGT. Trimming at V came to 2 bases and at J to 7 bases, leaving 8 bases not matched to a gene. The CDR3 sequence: CASSYGFGTSENEQFF. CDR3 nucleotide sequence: TGTGCCAGCAGTTACGGTTTTGGGACTAGCGAGAATGAGCAGTTCTTC.

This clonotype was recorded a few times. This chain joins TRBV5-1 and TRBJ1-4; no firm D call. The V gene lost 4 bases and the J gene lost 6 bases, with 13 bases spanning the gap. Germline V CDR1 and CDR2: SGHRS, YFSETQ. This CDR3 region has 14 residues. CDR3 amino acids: CASSTGLLDEKLFF. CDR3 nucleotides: TGCGCCAGCAGCACCGGACTCCTGGATGAAAAACTGTTTTTT.

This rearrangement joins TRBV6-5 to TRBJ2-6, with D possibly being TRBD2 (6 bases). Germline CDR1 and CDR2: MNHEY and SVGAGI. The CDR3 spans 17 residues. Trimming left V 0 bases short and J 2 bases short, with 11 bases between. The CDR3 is CASSYSSRGTGANVLTF. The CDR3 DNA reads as TGTGCCAGCAGTTACTCGAGCCGGGGGACTGGGGCCAACGTCCTGACTTTC.